Shown below are 21 T cell receptor beta chains from a single sample sequenced in a study of STAT5B mutations in CD4+ large granular lymphocyte leukemia. Data came from immunoSEQ multiplex PCR; TCRdb stores just in-frame clones and leaves some out. The data show tens of thousands of clones, with 72% seen just once and around 0.65% held by the top ten. The sample consisted of CD4+ T cells from blood buffy coats. The receptors shown here come from a human donor in good health.

The chain links TRBV11-3 to TRBJ2-7; tentatively, D is TRBD1 (5 bases). Germline CDR1 reads SGHNT; CDR2 reads YENEEA. The CDR3 length is 15 residues. Trimming cost V 2 bases and J 4 bases, with 15 bases left between them. The CDR3: CASSLMQGTIYEQYF. The CDR3 DNA is TGTGCCAGCAGCTTAATGCAGGGAACGATATACGAGCAGTACTTC.

V is TRBV7-9 and J is TRBJ1-4; D is ambiguous. V lost 5 bases, J lost 4 bases, and 11 bases lay in between. In germline, CDR1 is SEHNR, CDR2 FQNEAQ (reference sequence). The CDR3 runs 14 residues. In nucleotides, the CDR3 is TGTGCCAGCAGCCCCGGGGTAGTTAATGAAAAACTGTTTTTT. Its translation is CASSPGVVNEKLFF. Using reference TRBV7-9 and TRBJ1-4 for the parts outside the CDR3, the full variable domain is DTGVSQNPRHKITKRGQNVTFRCDPISEHNRLYWYRQTLGQGPEFLTYFQNEAQLEKSRLLSDRFSAERPKGSFSTLEIQRTEQGDSAMYLCASSPGVVNEKLFFGSGTQLSVL.

The chain recombines TRBV11-3 with TRBJ2-1, with 7 bases matching TRBD2. V lost 3 bases, J lost 4 bases, and 3 bases stayed unmatched. The CDR3 is 14 residues long. Germline CDR1 SGHNT, CDR2 YENEEA. DNA of the CDR3: TGTGCCAGCAGCTTGGGGGGGAATTACAATGAGCAGTTCTTC. This translates into CASSLGGNYNEQFF.

The rearrangement joins TRBV5-1 to TRBJ1-2; D gene unclear. V lost 0 bases, J lost 5 bases, and 11 bases lay in between. The germline gives CDR1 SGHRS, CDR2 YFSETQ. The CDR3 is made up of 14 amino acids. As DNA, the CDR3 is TGCGCCAGCAGCTTGGACGCAGGAGGTTATGGCTACACCTTC. This codes for CASSLDAGGYGYTF.

The CDR3 nucleotides read TGTGCCAGTAGTAAGGGGGATCGAAATGAAGCTTTCTTT. It encodes CASSKGDRNEAFF. The chain recombines TRBV19 with TRBJ1-1; D might be TRBD1 (6 bases). The CDR3 covers 13 residues. Germline-derived CDR1 and CDR2 are LNHDA and SQIVND (reference sequence). V shed 4 bases and J shed 7 bases, with 13 bases lying between them.

J is TRBJ2-1 and V is TRBV5-6, with TRBD2 identical over 11 bases. Germline V lookup: CDR1 SGHDT, CDR2 YYEEEE. Trimming at V came to 4 bases and at J to 6 bases, leaving 6 bases not matched to a gene. CDR3 length equals 15 residues. CDR3 sequence: CASSLTSGAANEQFF. CDR3 nucleotides: TGTGCCAGCAGCCTGACTAGCGGGGCTGCCAATGAGCAGTTCTTC.

This chain connects TRBV10-3 to TRBJ2-7, with 9 bases identical to TRBD1. Germline lookup yields CDR1 ENHRY and CDR2 SYGVKD. The CDR3 totals 15 residues. V was clipped by 4 bases and J by 2 bases; unmatched bases: 6. CDR3 DNA sequence: TGTGCCATCAGTGGGACAGGGGCAACTACCTACGAGCAGTACTTC. This gives the protein CAISGTGATTYEQYF.

There are a few counts of this clone. The V and J genes are TRBV5-5 and TRBJ2-7, with TRBD2 identical over 11 bases. The CDR3 spans 19 residues. V dropped 4 bases and J dropped 2; count of bases not matched to a gene: 17. Germline assignment: CDR1 SGHKS and CDR2 YYEKEE (reference sequence). The chain's CDR3 is CASSGGPSGGPVLTYEQYF. The CDR3 DNA reads TGTGCCAGCAGCGGTGGGCCTAGCGGGGGGCCCGTTCTAACCTACGAGCAGTACTTC.

V gene TRBV5-5 combines with J gene TRBJ1-3, with D hard to call. This CDR3 has 14 amino acids. Germline values: CDR1 SGHKS, CDR2 YYEKEE (reference sequence). Between the trimmed V and J ends, which lost 1 base and 4 bases, there was a span of 9 bases. The CDR3 spells CASSLYTPGNTIYF. For the CDR3, the DNA is TGTGCCAGCAGCTTGTACACACCCGGAAACACCATATATTTT.

This sequence joins TRBV5-6 and TRBJ2-4; 7 positions match TRBD2. The length of the CDR3 is 18 residues. Germline V lookup: CDR1 SGHDT, CDR2 YYEEEE. J gave up 0 bases and V 3 bases, and 12 bases lay outside the gene matches. CDR3 nucleotide sequence: TGTGCCAGCAGCTGGGGGGGGACTTTGACCCTAGCCAAAAACATTCAGTACTTC. Amino acids: CASSWGGTLTLAKNIQYF.

This clone turned up a few times. This chain connects TRBV30 to TRBJ1-4; perhaps TRBD1 as D (6 bases). V lost 7 bases and J lost 7, with 22 bases in between. The CDR3 covers 15 residues. The V gene's germline CDR1 is GTSNPN and CDR2 SVGIG (reference sequence). The CDR3 bases are TGTGCCTTACAGGGTGGTAATTCCCTTTCTGAAAAACTGTTTTTT. Its translation: CALQGGNSLSEKLFF.

A note on this clone: One end of the junction does not line up with germline, which may come from a read error. For the CDR3, the DNA is TGTGCTAGCAGCCCTAGAGGGACAGGGGAGACCCAGTACTTC. It encodes CASSPRGTGETQYF. The chain employs TRBV7-7 and TRBJ2-5, with 9 nucleotides matching TRBD1. The CDR3 runs 14 residues. Per germline, CDR1 SSHAT and CDR2 FNYEAQ (reference sequence).

The sample holds one count of this clone. The chain links TRBV28 to TRBJ1-5, with 7 bases aligning to TRBD1. The junction had 6 bases not matched to a gene; V was cut back by 6 bases and J by 4 bases. The CDR3 totals 14 residues. CDR1 is MDHEN, CDR2 SYDVKM, per germline. CDR3 loop: CASSTGTANQPQHF. The CDR3 coding sequence is TGTGCCAGCAGCACCGGGACAGCAAATCAGCCCCAGCATTTT.

The chain has TRBV15 and TRBJ2-5, with a tentative D call TRBD2 (6 bases). From germline, CDR1 is LNHNV and CDR2 YYDKDF (reference sequence). V gave up 0 bases and J gave up 1 base, with 9 bases separating them. The CDR3 spans 15 residues. Written as DNA, the CDR3 is TGTGCCACCAGCAGAGACGGACTAACCCAAGAGACCCAGTACTTC. This sequence encodes CATSRDGLTQETQYF.

The chain employs TRBV10-3 and TRBJ1-1; a weak D match, TRBD1 (5 bases). From germline, CDR1 is ENHRY and CDR2 SYGVKD. The CDR3 runs 14 residues. The ends were cut back, 5 bases at V and 4 bases at J, with 14 bases in the middle. Written as DNA, the CDR3 is TGTGCCATCAGTCTCAGGGATTTAGGCACTGAAGCTTTCTTT. Translation gives CAISLRDLGTEAFF.

The genes are TRBV6-1 and TRBJ1-2, with D possibly being TRBD1 (6 bases). The CDR3 extends over 15 amino acids. CDR1 MNHNS and CDR2 SASEGT come from the germline V gene. V dropped 2 bases and J dropped 2 bases, with 12 bases sitting between them. The CDR3 DNA reads TGTGCCAGCAGTGAAACACTGACAGGCAACTATGGCTACACCTTC. It is translated as CASSETLTGNYGYTF.

The rearrangement uses TRBV4-1 and TRBJ1-5, with no clear D. Germline-derived CDR1 and CDR2 are MGHRA and YSYEKL. The CDR3 loop spans 14 amino acids. V lost 4 bases and J 0 bases, leaving 7 bases between the germline ends. The CDR3 bases are TGCGCCAGCAGCCCCGGCAGTAGCAATCAGCCCCAGCATTTT. Translating gives CASSPGSSNQPQHF.

In this sample, this clone turned up once. The chain is built from TRBV7-2 and TRBJ2-6; the D gene is possibly TRBD2 (7 bases). The V and J ends lost 4 bases and 2 bases respectively, with 18 bases between them. The CDR3 loop spans 18 amino acids. Germline-derived CDR1 and CDR2 are SGHTA and FQGNSA. CDR3 nucleotides: TGTGCCAGCAGCTCTAGTCGGGGGGCGCAAGCTGGGGCCAACGTCCTGACTTTC. As protein: CASSSSRGAQAGANVLTF.

The chain joins TRBV2 to TRBJ2-2; D unclear. Trimming pared 6 bases from V and 5 bases from J, leaving 19 bases between. This CDR3 region has 16 residues. Germline V gene sequence: CDR1 SNHLY, CDR2 FYNNEI. CDR3 amino acids: CASSPNMGSITGELFF. CDR3 DNA: TGTGCCAGCAGCCCCAACATGGGAAGTATTACCGGGGAGCTGTTTTTT. Full variable domain (remainder filled in from reference TRBV2 and TRBJ2-2): EPEVTQTPSHQVTQMGQEVILRCVPISNHLYFYWYRQILGQKVEFLVSFYNNEISEKSEIFDDQFSVERPDGSNFTLKIRSTKLEDSAMYFCASSPNMGSITGELFFGEGSRLTVL.

The chain couples TRBV7-3 to TRBJ2-1; TRBD2 matches 8 bases. Unmatched junction bases numbered 5, after V lost 2 bases and J lost 5 bases. This CDR3 contains 15 residues. Germline V gene data show CDR1 as SGHTA and CDR2 as FQGTGA. This CDR3 is CASSLRGGLDNEQFF. The CDR3 coding sequence is TGTGCCAGCAGCTTACGGGGGGGCCTCGACAATGAGCAGTTCTTC.

The chain recombines TRBV27 with TRBJ2-1; the D is unclear. Trimming took off 6 bases at V and 3 bases at J, with 6 bases between the two ends. CDR1 and CDR2 (germline): MNHEY, SMNVEV (reference sequence). The CDR3 runs to 12 residues. CDR3 coding DNA: TGTGCCAGCAGAAGCTACTACAATGAGCAGTTCTTC. It translates to CASRSYYNEQFF.